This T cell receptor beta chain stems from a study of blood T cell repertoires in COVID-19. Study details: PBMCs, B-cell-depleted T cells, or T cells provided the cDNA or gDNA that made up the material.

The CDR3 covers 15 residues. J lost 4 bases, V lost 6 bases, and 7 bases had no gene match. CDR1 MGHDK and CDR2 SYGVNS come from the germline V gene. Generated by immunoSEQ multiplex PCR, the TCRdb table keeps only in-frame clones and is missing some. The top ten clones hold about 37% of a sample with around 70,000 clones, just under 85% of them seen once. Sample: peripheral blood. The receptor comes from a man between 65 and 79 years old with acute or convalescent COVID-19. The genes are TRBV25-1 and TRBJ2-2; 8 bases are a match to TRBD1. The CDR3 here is CASREGQGLTGELFF. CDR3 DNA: TGTGCCAGCAGAGAAGGACAGGGTCTCACCGGGGAGCTGTTTTTT.